These T cell receptor beta chains were read from a single sample in a study of shared clonotypes between healthy human individuals. Some clones are missing from TCRdb's copy, which holds only in-frame ones; the method was immunoSEQ multiplex PCR. The sample has about 490,000 clones, about 80% seen once. Material for sequencing was PBMCs. These receptors were obtained from a woman in her 40s in good health. Some clones in this sample may be carry-over from other donors' samples. Each CDR3 is given with its conserved first and last residue. A D gene is named only where the DNA matches it firmly. Only part of the rows carry a size: once, few, many, or a class if the clone is expanded.

J gene: TRBJ2-6; clone size: -; V gene: TRBV29-1; D gene: -; CDR3 DNA: TGCAGCGTTTTCGAGACTGGGGCCAACGTCCTGACTTTC; CDR3 protein: CSVFETGANVLTF
J gene: TRBJ2-1; clone size: -; V gene: TRBV19; D gene: -; CDR3 DNA: TGTGCCAGTAGTAGCCCCTACAATGAGCAGTTCTTC; CDR3 protein: CASSSPYNEQFF
J gene: TRBJ2-7; clone size: -; V gene: TRBV18; D gene: TRBD1; CDR3 DNA: TGTGCCAGCTCATCCCTGGACAGGGCGAGAAACGAGCAGTACTTC; CDR3 protein: CASSSLDRARNEQYF
J gene: TRBJ2-5; clone size: -; V gene: TRBV28; D gene: TRBD1; CDR3 DNA: TGTGCCAGCAGTTTGACATTGGGGGACAGGGGGAAAGAGACCCAGTACTTC; CDR3 protein: CASSLTLGDRGKETQYF
J gene: TRBJ2-7; clone size: -; V gene: TRBV19; D gene: TRBD2; CDR3 DNA: TGTGCCAGTAGCCCAGACAGCGGGAGGTGGAGCTACGAGCAGTACTTC; CDR3 protein: CASSPDSGRWSYEQYF
J gene: TRBJ2-1; clone size: -; V gene: TRBV19; D gene: TRBD2; CDR3 DNA: TGTGCCAGTAGTATCGATAGCGGGAACCACAATGAGCAGTTCTTC; CDR3 protein: CASSIDSGNHNEQFF
J gene: TRBJ2-5; clone size: -; V gene: TRBV5-1; D gene: TRBD2; CDR3 DNA: TGCGCCAGCACAGGACTAGCGGGAGGTTCGGAGACCCAGTACTTC; CDR3 protein: CASTGLAGGSETQYF
J gene: TRBJ2-3; clone size: -; V gene: TRBV19; D gene: TRBD2; CDR3 DNA: TGTGCCACCAGAATCGAGGGAGGGATGGGCACAGATACGCAGTATTTT; CDR3 protein: CATRIEGGMGTDTQYF
J gene: TRBJ2-5; clone size: -; V gene: TRBV14; D gene: -; CDR3 DNA: TGTGCCAGCAGCCTAAAGACTTGGTACCAAGAGACCCAGTACTTC; CDR3 protein: CASSLKTWYQETQYF
J gene: TRBJ2-1; clone size: -; V gene: TRBV11-3; D gene: -; CDR3 DNA: TGTGCCAGCAGTCTGAGGGGGACTGGGGGTAATGAGCAGTTCTTC; CDR3 protein: CASSLRGTGGNEQFF
J gene: TRBJ2-6; clone size: -; V gene: TRBV29-1; D gene: -; CDR3 DNA: TGCAGCGTTGAAGATCCCGGGGAATCTGGGGCCAACGTCCTGACTTTC; CDR3 protein: CSVEDPGESGANVLTF
J gene: TRBJ2-2; clone size: -; V gene: TRBV30; D gene: TRBD2; CDR3 DNA: TGTGCCTGGAGTGCAACTAGCGGGGCCATCACCGGGGAGCTGTTTTTT; CDR3 protein: CAWSATSGAITGELFF
J gene: TRBJ1-1; clone size: -; V gene: TRBV7-3; D gene: -; CDR3 DNA: TGTGCCAGCAGCTTAGTTGAGAACACTGAAGCTTTCTTT; CDR3 protein: CASSLVENTEAFF
J gene: TRBJ2-7; clone size: -; V gene: TRBV5-6; D gene: -; CDR3 DNA: TGTGCCAGCAGCTCAGGACGGAACTACGAGCAGTACTTC; CDR3 protein: CASSSGRNYEQYF
J gene: TRBJ1-4; clone size: -; V gene: TRBV5-5; D gene: TRBD1; CDR3 DNA: TGTGCCAGCAGCCTTCAGACAGGGGGAGATGAAAAACTGTTTTTT; CDR3 protein: CASSLQTGGDEKLFF
J gene: TRBJ1-2; clone size: -; V gene: TRBV7-9; D gene: -; CDR3 DNA: TGTGCCAGCAGCTTAGGCGGGAGCGGTGGCTACACCTTC; CDR3 protein: CASSLGGSGGYTF
J gene: TRBJ2-5; clone size: once; V gene: TRBV5-1; D gene: -; CDR3 DNA: TGCGCCAGCAGCACCAACCAAGAGACCCAGTACTTC; CDR3 protein: CASSTNQETQYF
J gene: TRBJ2-7; clone size: -; V gene: TRBV2; D gene: TRBD2; CDR3 DNA: TGTGCCAGCAAAAGACTAGCGCGGAACTACGAGCAGTACTTC; CDR3 protein: CASKRLARNYEQYF
J gene: TRBJ2-1; clone size: -; V gene: TRBV5-6; D gene: TRBD2; CDR3 DNA: TGTGCCAGCAGACTGACTAGCGATGACAATGAGCAGTTCTTC; CDR3 protein: CASRLTSDDNEQFF
J gene: TRBJ2-6; clone size: -; V gene: TRBV29-1; D gene: -; CDR3 DNA: TGCAGCGTTGAAATCAGGGAAACTGGGGCCAACGTCCTGACTTTC; CDR3 protein: CSVEIRETGANVLTF
J gene: TRBJ2-7; clone size: -; V gene: TRBV7-8; D gene: TRBD2; CDR3 DNA: TGTGCCAGCAGCTTAAATTTTGGCGGGAGGGGCTCCTACGAGCAGTACTTC; CDR3 protein: CASSLNFGGRGSYEQYF
J gene: TRBJ2-1; clone size: -; V gene: TRBV5-3; D gene: -; CDR3 DNA: TGTGCCAGAAGCTTAACTAGCAGCCACATCCATGAGCAGTTCTTC; CDR3 protein: CARSLTSSHIHEQFF
J gene: TRBJ2-6; clone size: -; V gene: TRBV19; D gene: TRBD2; CDR3 DNA: TGTGCCAGTAGTATTGGGGGGGCTGGGGCCAACGTCCTGACTTTC; CDR3 protein: CASSIGGAGANVLTF
J gene: TRBJ2-3; clone size: -; V gene: TRBV29-1; D gene: -; CDR3 DNA: TGCAGCGTCGGGACCGCGATGGGCACAGATACGCAGTATTTT; CDR3 protein: CSVGTAMGTDTQYF
J gene: TRBJ2-3; clone size: -; V gene: TRBV29-1; D gene: TRBD2; CDR3 DNA: TGCAGCGTTTCCGCGGGAGCCACAGATACGCAGTATTTT; CDR3 protein: CSVSAGATDTQYF
J gene: TRBJ2-7; clone size: -; V gene: TRBV19; D gene: -; CDR3 DNA: TGTGCCAGTAGTATTGGGGGGAGCGCCTACGAGCAGTACTTC; CDR3 protein: CASSIGGSAYEQYF
J gene: TRBJ2-7; clone size: -; V gene: TRBV6-5; D gene: TRBD2; CDR3 DNA: TGTGCCACCGCTAGCGGGGCTAACTACGAGCAGTACTTC; CDR3 protein: CATASGANYEQYF
J gene: TRBJ1-2; clone size: -; V gene: TRBV9; D gene: -; CDR3 DNA: TGTGCCAGCAGCTCGTATGGCTACACCTTC; CDR3 protein: CASSSYGYTF
J gene: TRBJ2-3; clone size: -; V gene: TRBV5-4; D gene: -; CDR3 DNA: TGTGCCAGCAGCTTGGGGGGACCTGGCACAGATACGCAGTATTTT; CDR3 protein: CASSLGGPGTDTQYF
J gene: TRBJ2-3; clone size: -; V gene: TRBV5-1; D gene: TRBD1; CDR3 DNA: TGCGCCAGCAGAGGGGACAGGGAAAAAGATACGCAGTATTTT; CDR3 protein: CASRGDREKDTQYF
J gene: TRBJ1-4; clone size: -; V gene: TRBV27; D gene: TRBD1; CDR3 DNA: TGTGCCAGCACCCCCCAAGGGACAGAAGAAAAACTGTTTTTT; CDR3 protein: CASTPQGTEEKLFF
J gene: TRBJ2-7; clone size: -; V gene: TRBV18; D gene: -; CDR3 DNA: TGTGCCAGCTCAATAGGCGGCTACGAGCAGTACTTC; CDR3 protein: CASSIGGYEQYF
J gene: TRBJ1-4; clone size: -; V gene: TRBV27; D gene: TRBD1; CDR3 DNA: TGTGCCAGCAGTCGCCGACAGGGGGGTAATGAAAAACTGTTTTTT; CDR3 protein: CASSRRQGGNEKLFF
J gene: TRBJ2-7; clone size: -; V gene: TRBV29-1; D gene: -; CDR3 DNA: TGCAGCGTTGGATGGGGCTACGAGCAGTACTTC; CDR3 protein: CSVGWGYEQYF
J gene: TRBJ1-1; clone size: -; V gene: TRBV6-6; D gene: -; CDR3 DNA: TGTGCCAGCACTAACACCGAGAAGACTGAAGCTTTCTTT; CDR3 protein: CASTNTEKTEAFF
J gene: TRBJ1-3; clone size: -; V gene: TRBV5-6; D gene: -; CDR3 DNA: TGTGCCAGCATGCACAGGGATCCGGGAAACACCATATATTTT; CDR3 protein: CASMHRDPGNTIYF
J gene: TRBJ2-2; clone size: -; V gene: TRBV12-5; D gene: TRBD2; CDR3 DNA: TGTGCTAGTGGTCCGGGGAGCGGGAACGGAGGAACCGGGGAGCTGTTTTTT; CDR3 protein: CASGPGSGNGGTGELFF
J gene: TRBJ2-3; clone size: -; V gene: TRBV27; D gene: -; CDR3 DNA: TGTGCCAGCAGTTTATTTCAGACAGATACGCAGTATTTT; CDR3 protein: CASSLFQTDTQYF
J gene: TRBJ1-2; clone size: few; V gene: TRBV20-1; D gene: TRBD1; CDR3 DNA: TGCAGCGTGAGGGACAGGTATGGCTACACCTTC; CDR3 protein: CSVRDRYGYTF
J gene: TRBJ2-1; clone size: -; V gene: TRBV5-6; D gene: -; CDR3 DNA: TGTGCCAGCAGCTTGATACGGGAGTTTTACAATGAGCAGTTCTTC; CDR3 protein: CASSLIREFYNEQFF
J gene: TRBJ2-7; clone size: -; V gene: TRBV6-6; D gene: -; CDR3 DNA: TGTGCCACCTCCTCGGGCTTCTCCTACGAGCAGTACTTC; CDR3 protein: CATSSGFSYEQYF
J gene: TRBJ2-1; clone size: -; V gene: TRBV29-1; D gene: -; CDR3 DNA: TGCAGCGTCGCGGAACGTACGGGAGATGAGCAGTTCTTC; CDR3 protein: CSVAERTGDEQFF
J gene: TRBJ1-5; clone size: few; V gene: TRBV19; D gene: -; CDR3 DNA: TGTGCCAGTAGTGAACAGGGAAGTCAGCCCCAGCATTTT; CDR3 protein: CASSEQGSQPQHF
J gene: TRBJ2-7; clone size: -; V gene: TRBV7-9; D gene: TRBD2; CDR3 DNA: TGTGCCAGCAGCTTAGCGGGAGGGCCCAAGCACTCCTACGAGCAGTACTTC; CDR3 protein: CASSLAGGPKHSYEQYF
J gene: TRBJ2-2; clone size: -; V gene: TRBV5-6; D gene: -; CDR3 DNA: TGTGCCAGCAGCAGGTATCGCACCGGGGAGCTGTTTTTT; CDR3 protein: CASSRYRTGELFF
J gene: TRBJ1-5; clone size: -; V gene: TRBV7-2; D gene: -; CDR3 DNA: TGTGCCAGCAGCACGCTACTCCTTCAGCCCCAGCATTTT; CDR3 protein: CASSTLLLQPQHF